What follows is one T cell receptor beta chain and its context. Its specificity is not known. This specimen belongs to a study of T cell responses to AZD1222 COVID-19 vaccine. For the study at large: Second doses were pooled across both intervals (about 4 or about 12 weeks). Whole-study findings and limits: At study baseline, merely more than 5 AZD1222 recipients were seropositive. Reportedly, nearly half the spike-specific TCRs target unmutated variant regions. With two AZD1222 doses given, Spike-specific TCR breadth and depth both rose.

Generated by immunoSEQ multiplex PCR, the TCRdb table keeps only in-frame clones and is missing some. The sample has 55,000 to 75,000 clones, around nine tenths seen once. From germline, CDR1 is SGHDN and CDR2 FVKESK. CDR3 length: 14 residues. V dropped 4 bases and J dropped 4 bases, with 14 bases sitting between them. This TCR derives from an adult in good health. V and J are TRBV14 and TRBJ2-7; D is unclear. The source was peripheral blood, collected on day 0 of AZD1222 vaccination. The CDR3 protein is CASSRNLGSYEQYF. CDR3 DNA: TGTGCCAGCAGCCGTAACTTGGGTTCTTACGAGCAGTACTTC.